This T cell receptor beta chain was obtained from a study of blood T cell repertoires in COVID-19. About the study: In each case, the material was cDNA or gDNA derived from T cells, B-cell-depleted T cells, or PBMCs.

Clones were read by immunoSEQ multiplex PCR, and TCRdb kept only the in-frame ones, dropping some. The repertoire holds about 140,000 clones, with roughly 80% as singletons. Germline lookup yields CDR1 SGHRS and CDR2 YFSETQ. V was pared by 1 base and J by 0 bases, with 11 bases between. The CDR3 has 16 amino acids. All enrollees were roughly 18 to 89 years old and from approximately 24 US areas. Participant-reported clinical history was the basis for cohort assignment. The study recruited exposed participants who had met a COVID-19 case within 2 weeks before entry. Sequences were obtained from PBMCs or T cells enriched from blood (not recorded which). The sequence derives from a woman younger than 35 who had been exposed to COVID-19. The V call is TRBV5-1, the J call TRBJ1-3, with TRBD1 as a possible D gene (6 bases). CDR3 coding DNA: TGCGCCAGCAGCTTGACCACAGGGAGCTCTGGAAACACCATATATTTT. Its translation: CASSLTTGSSGNTIYF.